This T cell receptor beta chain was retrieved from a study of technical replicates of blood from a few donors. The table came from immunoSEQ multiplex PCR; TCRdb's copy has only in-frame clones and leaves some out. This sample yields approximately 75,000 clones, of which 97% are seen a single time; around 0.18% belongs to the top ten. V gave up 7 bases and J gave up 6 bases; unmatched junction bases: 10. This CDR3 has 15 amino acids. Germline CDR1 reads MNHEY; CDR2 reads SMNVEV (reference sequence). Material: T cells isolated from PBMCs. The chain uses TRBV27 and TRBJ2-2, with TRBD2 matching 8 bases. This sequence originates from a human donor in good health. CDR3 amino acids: CASNQAGELPGELFF. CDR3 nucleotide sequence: TGTGCCAGCAACCAAGCGGGGGAGCTCCCCGGGGAGCTGTTTTTT.